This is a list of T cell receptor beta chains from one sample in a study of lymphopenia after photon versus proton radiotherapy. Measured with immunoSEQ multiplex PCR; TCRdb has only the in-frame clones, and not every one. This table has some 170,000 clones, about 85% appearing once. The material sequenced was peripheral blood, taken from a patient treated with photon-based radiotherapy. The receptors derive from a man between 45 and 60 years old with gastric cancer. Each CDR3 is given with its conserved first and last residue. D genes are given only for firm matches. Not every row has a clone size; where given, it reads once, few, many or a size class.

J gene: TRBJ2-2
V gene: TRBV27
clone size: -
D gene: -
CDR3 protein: CASSYLANTGELFF
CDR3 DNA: TGTGCCAGCAGTTATTTGGCGAACACCGGGGAGCTGTTTTTT

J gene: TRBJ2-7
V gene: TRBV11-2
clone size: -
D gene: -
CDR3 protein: CASRSPGTRRNEQYF
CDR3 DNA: TGTGCCAGCAGGTCTCCCGGGACAAGGCGGAACGAGCAGTACTTC

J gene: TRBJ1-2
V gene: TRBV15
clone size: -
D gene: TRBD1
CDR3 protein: CATSRSGQVTANYGYTF
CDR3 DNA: TGTGCCACCAGCAGATCGGGACAGGTTACAGCTAACTATGGCTACACCTTC

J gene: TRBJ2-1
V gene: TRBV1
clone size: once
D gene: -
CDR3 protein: CTSSQDRRLAGVHEQFF
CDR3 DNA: TGCACCAGCAGCCAAGATCGGAGACTAGCGGGAGTTCATGAGCAGTTCTTC

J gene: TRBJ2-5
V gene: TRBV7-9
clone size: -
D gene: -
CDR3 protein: CASSRGTSKETQYF
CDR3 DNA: TGTGCCAGCAGCAGAGGGACCTCCAAAGAGACCCAGTACTTC

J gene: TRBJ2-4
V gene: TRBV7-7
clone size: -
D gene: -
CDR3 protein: CASSLAAQRARELGKNIQYF
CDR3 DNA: TGTGCCAGCAGCTTAGCGGCCCAGAGGGCCAGGGAGTTGGGCAAAAACATTCAGTACTTC

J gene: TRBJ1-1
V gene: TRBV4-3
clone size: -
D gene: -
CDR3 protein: CASSQAHREGTEAFF
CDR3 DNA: TGCGCCAGCAGCCAGGCCCACAGGGAGGGCACTGAAGCTTTCTTT

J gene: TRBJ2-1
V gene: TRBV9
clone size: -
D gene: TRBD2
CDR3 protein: CASSATGTSGYNEQFF
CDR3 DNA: TGTGCCAGCAGCGCCACCGGGACTAGCGGCTACAATGAGCAGTTCTTC

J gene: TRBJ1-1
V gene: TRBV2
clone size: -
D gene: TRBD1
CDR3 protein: CASYRGGEAFF
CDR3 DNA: TGTGCCAGCTACAGGGGGGGTGAAGCTTTCTTT

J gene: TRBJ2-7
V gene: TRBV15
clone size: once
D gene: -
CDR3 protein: CATSRAATPQAHNNEQYF
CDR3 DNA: TGTGCCACCAGCAGAGCCGCGACACCACAAGCCCATAACAACGAGCAGTACTTC

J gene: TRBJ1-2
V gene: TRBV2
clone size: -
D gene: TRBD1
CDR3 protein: CASHGDRAGYTF
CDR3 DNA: TGTGCCAGCCATGGGGACAGGGCTGGCTACACCTTC

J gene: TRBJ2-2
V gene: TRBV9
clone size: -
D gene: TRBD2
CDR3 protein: CASRDPSGRNSGELFF
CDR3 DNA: TGTGCCAGCAGGGACCCTAGCGGGAGGAACTCCGGGGAGCTGTTTTTT

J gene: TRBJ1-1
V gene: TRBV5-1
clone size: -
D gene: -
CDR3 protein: CASSSDGNTEAFF
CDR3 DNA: TGCGCCAGCAGCTCGGACGGGAACACTGAAGCTTTCTTT

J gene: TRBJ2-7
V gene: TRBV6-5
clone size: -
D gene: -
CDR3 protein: CASSSGTPYEQYF
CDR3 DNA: TGTGCCAGCAGTTCTGGAACCCCCTACGAGCAGTACTTC

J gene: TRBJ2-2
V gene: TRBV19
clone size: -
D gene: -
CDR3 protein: CASSMRTGELFF
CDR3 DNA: TGTGCCAGTAGTATGCGCACCGGGGAGCTGTTTTTT

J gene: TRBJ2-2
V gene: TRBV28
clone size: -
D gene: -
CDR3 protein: CASVTNTGELFF
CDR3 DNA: TGTGCCAGCGTAACGAACACCGGGGAGCTGTTTTTT

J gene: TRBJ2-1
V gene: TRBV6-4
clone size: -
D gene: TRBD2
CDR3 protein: CASSDPGTSRYEQFF
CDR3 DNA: TGTGCCAGCAGTGATCCCGGGACTAGCCGCTATGAGCAGTTCTTC

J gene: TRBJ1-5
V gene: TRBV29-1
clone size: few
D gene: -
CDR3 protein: CSVGGHGSDQPQHF
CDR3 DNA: TGCAGCGTTGGGGGACACGGAAGTGATCAGCCCCAGCATTTT

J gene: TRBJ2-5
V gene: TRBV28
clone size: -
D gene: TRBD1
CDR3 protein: CASSFPGQVQETQYF
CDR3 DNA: TGTGCCAGCAGTTTCCCGGGACAGGTTCAAGAGACCCAGTACTTC

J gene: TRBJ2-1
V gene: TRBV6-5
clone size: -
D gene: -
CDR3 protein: CASSYMLGGNEQFF
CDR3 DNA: TGTGCCAGCAGTTACATGCTGGGGGGCAATGAGCAGTTCTTC

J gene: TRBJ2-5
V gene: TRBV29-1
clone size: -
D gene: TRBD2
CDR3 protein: CSALADHQETQYF
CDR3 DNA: TGCAGCGCACTAGCGGACCACCAAGAGACCCAGTACTTC

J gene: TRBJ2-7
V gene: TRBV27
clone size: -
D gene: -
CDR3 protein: CASRPWVSSYEQYF
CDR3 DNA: TGTGCCAGCAGACCCTGGGTCAGCTCCTACGAGCAGTACTTC

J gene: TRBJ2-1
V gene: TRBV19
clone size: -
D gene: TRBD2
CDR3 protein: CASRRSGLAGTNEQFF
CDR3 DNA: TGTGCCAGTAGACGGTCCGGACTAGCGGGAACCAATGAGCAGTTCTTC

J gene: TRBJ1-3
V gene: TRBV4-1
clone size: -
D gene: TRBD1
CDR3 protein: CASSLRQGATGNTIYF
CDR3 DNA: TGCGCCAGCAGCCTCCGACAGGGGGCAACTGGAAACACCATATATTTT

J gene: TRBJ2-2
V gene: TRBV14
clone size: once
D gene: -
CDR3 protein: CASSRSRGLANTGELFF
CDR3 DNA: TGTGCCAGCAGCCGATCAAGAGGGCTCGCGAACACCGGGGAGCTGTTTTTT

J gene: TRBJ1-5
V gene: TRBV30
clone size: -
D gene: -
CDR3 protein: CAWSQGNQPQHF
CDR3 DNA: TGTGCCTGGAGTCAAGGGAATCAGCCCCAGCATTTT

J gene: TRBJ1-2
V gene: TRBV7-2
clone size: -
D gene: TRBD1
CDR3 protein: CASSLTGTGNYGYTF
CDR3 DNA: TGTGCCAGCAGCCTGACCGGGACAGGGAACTATGGCTACACCTTC

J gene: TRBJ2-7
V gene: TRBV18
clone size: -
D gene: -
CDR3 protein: CASSPNPRSSYEQYF
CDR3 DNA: TGTGCCAGCTCACCAAACCCCAGAAGCTCCTACGAGCAGTACTTC

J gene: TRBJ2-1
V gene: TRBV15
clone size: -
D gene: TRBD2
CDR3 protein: CATSRDASGRVYNEQFF
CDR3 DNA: TGTGCCACCAGCAGAGATGCTAGCGGGAGGGTTTACAATGAGCAGTTCTTC

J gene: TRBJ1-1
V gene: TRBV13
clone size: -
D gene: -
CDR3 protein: CASSLGGPNTEAFF
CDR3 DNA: TGTGCCAGCAGCTTAGGAGGGCCGAACACTGAAGCTTTCTTT

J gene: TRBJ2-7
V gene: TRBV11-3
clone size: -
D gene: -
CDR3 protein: CASSLGDHYEQYF
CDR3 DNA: TGTGCCAGCAGCTTGGGGGACCACTACGAGCAGTACTTC

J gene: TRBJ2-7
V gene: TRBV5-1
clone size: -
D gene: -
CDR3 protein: CASTPGGRGIEGLKQYF
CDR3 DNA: TGCGCCAGCACTCCCGGGGGCAGGGGGATTGAAGGGCTCAAGCAGTACTTC

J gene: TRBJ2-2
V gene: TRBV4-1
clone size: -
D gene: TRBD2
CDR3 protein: CASSPTSGRTGELFF
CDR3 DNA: TGCGCCAGCAGCCCCACTAGCGGGAGAACCGGGGAGCTGTTTTTT

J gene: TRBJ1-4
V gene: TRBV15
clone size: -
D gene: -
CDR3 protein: CATSLTLTPPSNEKLFF
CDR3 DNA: TGTGCCACCAGCTTAACGTTGACGCCTCCAAGTAATGAAAAACTGTTTTTT

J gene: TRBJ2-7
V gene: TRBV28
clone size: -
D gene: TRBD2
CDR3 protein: CASSSGSPHEQYF
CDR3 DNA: TGTGCCAGCTCTAGCGGGAGTCCCCACGAGCAGTACTTC

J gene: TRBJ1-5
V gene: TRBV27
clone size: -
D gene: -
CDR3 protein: CASSLEGHQPQHF
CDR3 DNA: TGTGCCAGCAGTTTGGAGGGGCATCAGCCCCAGCATTTT

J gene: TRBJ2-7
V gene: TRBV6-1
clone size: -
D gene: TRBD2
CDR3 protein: CASRQSGSSYEQYF
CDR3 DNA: TGTGCCAGCAGACAAAGCGGGAGCTCCTACGAGCAGTACTTC

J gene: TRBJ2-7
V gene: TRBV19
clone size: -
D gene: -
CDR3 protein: CASSILVFSYEQYF
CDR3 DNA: TGTGCCAGTAGTATACTGGTCTTCTCCTACGAGCAGTACTTC

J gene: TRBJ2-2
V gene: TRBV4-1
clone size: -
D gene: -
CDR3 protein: CASSRRVGEGTGELFF
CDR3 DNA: TGCGCCAGCAGCCGACGTGTCGGGGAAGGCACCGGGGAGCTGTTTTTT

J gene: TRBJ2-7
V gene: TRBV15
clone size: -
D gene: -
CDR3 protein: CATSRGDLQQYF
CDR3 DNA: TGTGCCACCAGCAGAGGGGACCTCCAGCAGTACTTC

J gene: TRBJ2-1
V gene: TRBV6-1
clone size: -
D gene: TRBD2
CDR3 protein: CASRAGGYNEQFF
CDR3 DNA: TGTGCCAGCAGAGCGGGAGGGTACAATGAGCAGTTCTTC

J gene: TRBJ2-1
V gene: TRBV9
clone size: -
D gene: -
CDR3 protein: CASSVGLVGNEQFF
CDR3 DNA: TGTGCCAGCAGCGTAGGCCTAGTGGGCAATGAGCAGTTCTTC

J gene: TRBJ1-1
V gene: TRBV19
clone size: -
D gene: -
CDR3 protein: CASKDSYTEAFF
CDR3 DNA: TGTGCCAGTAAGGACAGCTACACTGAAGCTTTCTTT

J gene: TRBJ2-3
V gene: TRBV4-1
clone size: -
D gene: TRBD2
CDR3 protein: CASSQPGREVADTQYF
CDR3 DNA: TGCGCCAGCAGCCAGCCGGGACGGGAGGTTGCCGATACGCAGTATTTT

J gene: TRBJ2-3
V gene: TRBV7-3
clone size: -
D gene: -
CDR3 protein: CASSYGQGAYTQYF
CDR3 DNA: TGTGCCAGCAGCTACGGACAAGGGGCGTATACGCAGTATTTT

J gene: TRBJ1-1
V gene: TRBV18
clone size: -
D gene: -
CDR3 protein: CASSLSRDTEAFF
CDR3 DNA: TGTGCCAGCTCACTCTCCCGGGACACTGAAGCTTTCTTT

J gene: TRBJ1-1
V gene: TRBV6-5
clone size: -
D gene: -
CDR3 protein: CASIAGGNTEAFF
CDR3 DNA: TGTGCCAGCATTGCGGGAGGTAACACTGAAGCTTTCTTT

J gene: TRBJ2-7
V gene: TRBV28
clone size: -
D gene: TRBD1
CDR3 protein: CASSPRGTYEQYF
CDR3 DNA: TGTGCCAGCAGTCCCAGGGGGACATACGAGCAGTACTTC

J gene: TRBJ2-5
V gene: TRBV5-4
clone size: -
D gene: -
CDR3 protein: CASSSTTPRGETQYF
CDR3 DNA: TGTGCCAGCAGCTCGACAACCCCCCGGGGAGAGACCCAGTACTTC

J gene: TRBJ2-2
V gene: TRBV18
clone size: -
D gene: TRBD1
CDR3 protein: CASSPRQGVRTGELFF
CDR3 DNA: TGTGCCAGCTCACCACGGCAGGGGGTCAGGACCGGGGAGCTGTTTTTT

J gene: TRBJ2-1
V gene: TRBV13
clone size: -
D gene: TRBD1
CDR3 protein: CASSFETGKNEQFF
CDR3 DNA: TGTGCCAGCAGCTTCGAGACAGGGAAGAATGAGCAGTTCTTC